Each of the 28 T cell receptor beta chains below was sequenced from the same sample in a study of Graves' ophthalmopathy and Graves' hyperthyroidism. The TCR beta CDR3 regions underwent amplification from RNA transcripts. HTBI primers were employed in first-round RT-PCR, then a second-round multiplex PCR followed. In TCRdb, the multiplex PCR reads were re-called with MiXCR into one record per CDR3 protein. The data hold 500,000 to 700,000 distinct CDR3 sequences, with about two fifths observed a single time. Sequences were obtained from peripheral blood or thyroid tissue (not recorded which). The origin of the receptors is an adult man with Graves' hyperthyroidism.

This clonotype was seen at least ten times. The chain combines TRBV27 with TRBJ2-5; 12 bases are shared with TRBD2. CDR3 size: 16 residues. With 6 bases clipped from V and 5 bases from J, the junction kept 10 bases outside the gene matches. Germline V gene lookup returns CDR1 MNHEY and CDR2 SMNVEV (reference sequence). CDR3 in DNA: TGTGCCAGCAGCCTACTAGCGGGGGGTATCGGGGAGACCCAGTACTTC. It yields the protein CASSLLAGGIGETQYF.

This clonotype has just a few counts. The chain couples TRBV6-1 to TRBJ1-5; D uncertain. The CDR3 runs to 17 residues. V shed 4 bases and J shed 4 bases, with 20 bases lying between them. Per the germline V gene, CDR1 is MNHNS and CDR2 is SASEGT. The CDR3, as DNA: TGTGCCAGCAGTGGAGAGCTGGGTCAGGCCCTAAATCAGCCCCAGCATTTT. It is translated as CASSGELGQALNQPQHF.

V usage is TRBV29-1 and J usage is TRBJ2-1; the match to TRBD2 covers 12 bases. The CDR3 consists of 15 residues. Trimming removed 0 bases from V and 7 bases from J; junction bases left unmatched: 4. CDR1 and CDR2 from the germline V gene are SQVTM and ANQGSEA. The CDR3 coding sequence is TGCAGCGTTGAAGATCGACTAGCGGGAGTAAATGAGCAGTTCTTC. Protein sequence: CSVEDRLAGVNEQFF.

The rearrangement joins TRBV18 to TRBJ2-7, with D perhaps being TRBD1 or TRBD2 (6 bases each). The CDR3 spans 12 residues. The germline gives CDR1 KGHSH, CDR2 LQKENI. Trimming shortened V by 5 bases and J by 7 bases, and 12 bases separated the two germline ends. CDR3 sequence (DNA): TGTGCCAGCTCAGAGGGGGGAGATGAGCAGTACTTC. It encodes CASSEGGDEQYF. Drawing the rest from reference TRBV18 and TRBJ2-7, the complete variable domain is NAGVMQNPRHLVRRRGQEARLRCSPMKGHSHVYWYRQLPEEGLKFMVYLQKENIIDESGMPKERFSAEFPKEGPSILRIQQVVRGDSAAYFCASSEGGDEQYFGPGTRLTVT.

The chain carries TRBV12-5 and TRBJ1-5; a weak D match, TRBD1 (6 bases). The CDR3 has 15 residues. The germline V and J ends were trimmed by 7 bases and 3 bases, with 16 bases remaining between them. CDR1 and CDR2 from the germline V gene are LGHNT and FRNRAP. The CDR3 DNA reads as TGTGCTAGTGCGATGTGGGGGCCGATCAATCAGCCCCAGCATTTT. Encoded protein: CASAMWGPINQPQHF.

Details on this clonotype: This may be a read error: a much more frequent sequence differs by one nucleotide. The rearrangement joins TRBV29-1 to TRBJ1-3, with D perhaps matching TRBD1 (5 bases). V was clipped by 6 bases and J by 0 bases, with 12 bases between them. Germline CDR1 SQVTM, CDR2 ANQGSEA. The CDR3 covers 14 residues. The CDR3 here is CSVLIGTSGNTIYF. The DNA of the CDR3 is TGCAGCGTCCTAATAGGGACCTCTGGAAACACCATATATTTT.

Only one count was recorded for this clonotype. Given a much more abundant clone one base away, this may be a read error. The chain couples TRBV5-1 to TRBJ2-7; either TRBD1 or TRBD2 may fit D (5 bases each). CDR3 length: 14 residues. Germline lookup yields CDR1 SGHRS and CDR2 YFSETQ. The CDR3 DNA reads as TGCGCCAGCAGCTTGGCCCCGGGGCCGTACGTGCAGTACTTC. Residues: CASSLAPGPYVQYF.

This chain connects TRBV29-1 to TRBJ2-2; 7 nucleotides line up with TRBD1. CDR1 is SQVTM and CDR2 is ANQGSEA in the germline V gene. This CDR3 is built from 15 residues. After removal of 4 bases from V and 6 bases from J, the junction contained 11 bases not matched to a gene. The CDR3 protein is CSVGPTGSRSGELFF. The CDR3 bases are TGCAGCGTTGGACCGACAGGGAGCAGATCCGGGGAGCTGTTTTTT.

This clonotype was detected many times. CDR3 sequence: CSARDHRMAGGPNTGELFF. CDR3 nucleotide sequence: TGCAGTGCTAGAGATCACAGGATGGCGGGAGGGCCGAACACCGGGGAGCTGTTTTTT. The rearrangement uses TRBV20-1 and TRBJ2-2, with 9 bases lining up with TRBD2. V lost 0 bases, J lost 0 bases, and 11 bases stayed unmatched. Germline lookup yields CDR1 DFQATT and CDR2 SNEGSKA (reference sequence). The CDR3 totals 19 residues.

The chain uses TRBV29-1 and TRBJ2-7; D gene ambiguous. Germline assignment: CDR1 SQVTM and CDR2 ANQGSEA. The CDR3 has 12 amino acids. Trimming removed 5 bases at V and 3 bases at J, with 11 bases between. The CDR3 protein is CSVKGSLYEQYF. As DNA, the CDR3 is TGCAGCGTTAAGGGCAGCCTCTACGAGCAGTACTTC.

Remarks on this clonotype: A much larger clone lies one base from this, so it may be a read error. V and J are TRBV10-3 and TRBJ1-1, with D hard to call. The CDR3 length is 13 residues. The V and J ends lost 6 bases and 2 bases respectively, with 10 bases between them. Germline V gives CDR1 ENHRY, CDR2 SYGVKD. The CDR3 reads CAISGGINTEAFF. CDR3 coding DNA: TGTGCCATCAGCGGCGGAATAAACACTGAAGCTTTCTTT.

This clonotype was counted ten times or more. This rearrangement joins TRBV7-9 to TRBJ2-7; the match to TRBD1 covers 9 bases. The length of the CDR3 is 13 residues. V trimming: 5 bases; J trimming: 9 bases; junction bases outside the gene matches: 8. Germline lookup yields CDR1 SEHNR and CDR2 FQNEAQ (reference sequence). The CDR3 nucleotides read TGTGCCAGCAGCCTAAGACAGGGGGACGCGCAGTACTTC. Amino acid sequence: CASSLRQGDAQYF.

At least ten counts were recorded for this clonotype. The CDR3 here is CASSVRTGTSSGNTIYF. The CDR3 bases are TGTGCCAGCAGCGTACGGACAGGCACGAGCTCTGGAAACACCATATATTTT. The rearrangement links TRBV9 to TRBJ1-3; 7 bases map to TRBD1. J was trimmed by 0 bases and V by 1 base; bases with no gene match: 7. Germline-derived CDR1 and CDR2 are SGDLS and YYNGEE. The CDR3 is made up of 17 amino acids.

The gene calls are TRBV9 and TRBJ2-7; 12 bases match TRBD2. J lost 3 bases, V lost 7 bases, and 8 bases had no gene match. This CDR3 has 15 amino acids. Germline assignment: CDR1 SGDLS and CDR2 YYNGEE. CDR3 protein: CASSRLAGESYEQYF. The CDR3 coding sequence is TGTGCCAGCTCACGACTAGCGGGGGAGAGCTACGAGCAGTACTTC. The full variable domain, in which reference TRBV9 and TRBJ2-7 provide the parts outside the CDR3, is DSGVTQTPKHLITATGQRVTLRCSPRSGDLSVYWYQQSLDQGLQFLIQYYNGEERAKGNILERFSAQQFPDLHSELNLSSLELGDSALYFCASSRLAGESYEQYFGPGTRLTVT.

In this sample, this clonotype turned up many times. The CDR3 region has the DNA TGTGCCAGCAGCCCCAGGGGGCAGACTGAAGCTTTCTTT. This encodes CASSPRGQTEAFF. V and J are TRBV12-3 or TRBV12-4 and TRBJ1-1; 8 bases agree with TRBD1. V lost 6 bases and J lost 5; bases outside the gene matches: 5. The CDR3 covers 13 residues.

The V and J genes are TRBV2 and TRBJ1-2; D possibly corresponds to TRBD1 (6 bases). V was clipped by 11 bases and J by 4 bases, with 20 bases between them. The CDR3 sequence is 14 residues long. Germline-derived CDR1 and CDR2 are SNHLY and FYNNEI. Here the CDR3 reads CAGRVGTPRYGYTF. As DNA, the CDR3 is TGTGCCGGGCGAGTGGGGACACCTCGCTATGGCTACACCTTC.

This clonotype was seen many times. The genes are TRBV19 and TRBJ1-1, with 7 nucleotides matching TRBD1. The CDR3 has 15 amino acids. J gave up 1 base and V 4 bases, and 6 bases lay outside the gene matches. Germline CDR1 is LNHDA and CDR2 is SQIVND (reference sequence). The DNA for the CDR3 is TGTGCCAGTAGTAAGGAGGGGGCACGGAACACTGAAGCTTTCTTT. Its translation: CASSKEGARNTEAFF.

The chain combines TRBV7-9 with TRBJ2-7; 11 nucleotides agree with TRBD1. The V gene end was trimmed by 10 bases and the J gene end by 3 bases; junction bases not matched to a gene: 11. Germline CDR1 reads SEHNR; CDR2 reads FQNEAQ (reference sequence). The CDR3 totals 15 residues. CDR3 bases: TGTGCCACAACGACTACCGGGACAGGGGGCTACGAGCAGTACTTC. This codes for CATTTTGTGGYEQYF. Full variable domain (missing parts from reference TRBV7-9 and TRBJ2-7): DTGVSQNPRHKITKRGQNVTFRCDPISEHNRLYWYRQTLGQGPEFLTYFQNEAQLEKSRLLSDRFSAERPKGSFSTLEIQRTEQGDSAMYLCATTTTGTGGYEQYFGPGTRLTVT.

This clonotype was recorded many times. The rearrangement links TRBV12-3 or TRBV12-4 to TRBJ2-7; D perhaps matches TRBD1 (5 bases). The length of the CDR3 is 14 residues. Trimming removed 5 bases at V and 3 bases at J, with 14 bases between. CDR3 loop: CASSRAGQSYEQYF. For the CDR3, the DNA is TGTGCCAGCAGTCGGGCCGGACAAAGCTACGAGCAGTACTTC.

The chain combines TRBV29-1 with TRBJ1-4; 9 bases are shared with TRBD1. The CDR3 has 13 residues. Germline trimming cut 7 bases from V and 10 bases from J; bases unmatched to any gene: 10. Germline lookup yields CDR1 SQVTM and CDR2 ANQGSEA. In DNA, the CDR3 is TGCAGCGCGACCGGGACAGGGAAGGGAAAACTGTTTTTT. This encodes CSATGTGKGKLFF.

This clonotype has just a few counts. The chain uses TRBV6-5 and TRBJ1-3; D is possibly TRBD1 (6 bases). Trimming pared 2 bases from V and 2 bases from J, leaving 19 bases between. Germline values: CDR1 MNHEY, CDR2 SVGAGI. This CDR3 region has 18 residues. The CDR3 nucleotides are TGTGCCAGCAGTTACACCGCACAACAGGGTAATACTGGAAACACCATATATTTT. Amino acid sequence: CASSYTAQQGNTGNTIYF.

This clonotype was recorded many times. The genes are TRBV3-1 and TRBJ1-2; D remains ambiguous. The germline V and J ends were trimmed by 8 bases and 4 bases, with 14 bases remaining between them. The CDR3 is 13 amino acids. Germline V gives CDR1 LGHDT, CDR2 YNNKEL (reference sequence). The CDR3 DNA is TGTGCCAGCGGAGCGGTTGGTGCCTATGGCTACACCTTC. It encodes CASGAVGAYGYTF.

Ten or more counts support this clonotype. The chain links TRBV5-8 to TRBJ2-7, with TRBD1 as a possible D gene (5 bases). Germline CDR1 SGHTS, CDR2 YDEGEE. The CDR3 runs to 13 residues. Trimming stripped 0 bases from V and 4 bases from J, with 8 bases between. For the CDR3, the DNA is TGTGCCAGCAGCTTGGGACAGAAATACGAGCAGTACTTC. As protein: CASSLGQKYEQYF.

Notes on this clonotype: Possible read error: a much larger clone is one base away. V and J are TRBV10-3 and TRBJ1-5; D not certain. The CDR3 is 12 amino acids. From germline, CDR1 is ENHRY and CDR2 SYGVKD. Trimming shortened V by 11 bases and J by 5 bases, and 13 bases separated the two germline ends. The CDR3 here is CAGTATYQPQHF. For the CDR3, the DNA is TGTGCCGGCACCGCAACTTATCAGCCCCAGCATTTT.

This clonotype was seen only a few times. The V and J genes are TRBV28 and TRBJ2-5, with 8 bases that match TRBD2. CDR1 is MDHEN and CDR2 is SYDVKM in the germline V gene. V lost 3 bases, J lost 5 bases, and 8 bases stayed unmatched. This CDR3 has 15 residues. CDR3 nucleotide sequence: TGTGCCAGCAGTTTCACGGGGGGGGCTGGGGAGACCCAGTACTTC. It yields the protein CASSFTGGAGETQYF.

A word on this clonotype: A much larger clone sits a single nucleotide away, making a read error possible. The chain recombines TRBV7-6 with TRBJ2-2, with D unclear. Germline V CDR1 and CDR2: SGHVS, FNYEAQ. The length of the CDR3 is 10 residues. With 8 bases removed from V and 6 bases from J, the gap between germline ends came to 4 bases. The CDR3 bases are TGTGCCAGCGGACCCGGGGAGCTGTTTTTT. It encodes CASGPGELFF.

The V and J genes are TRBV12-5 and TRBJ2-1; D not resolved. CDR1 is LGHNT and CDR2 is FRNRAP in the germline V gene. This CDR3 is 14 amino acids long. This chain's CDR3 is CASSFSRVWDEQFF. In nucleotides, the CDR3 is TGTGCCAGCAGTTTCTCCAGAGTCTGGGATGAGCAGTTCTTC.

This chain's CDR3 is CASRRQDWDEAFF. The CDR3 DNA reads as TGTGCCAGCAGGAGGCAGGATTGGGATGAAGCTTTCTTT. The J gene is TRBJ1-1, the V gene TRBV12-3 or TRBV12-4; D unclear. With 6 bases removed from V and 7 bases from J, the gap between germline ends came to 15 bases. This CDR3 comprises 13 residues.